This TCR beta chain came from a study of blood T cell repertoires in COVID-19. Sequencing was performed with immunoSEQ multiplex PCR; in TCRdb, only in-frame clones are kept and a portion is missing. The table has about 39,000 clones, 86% seen once. Looked up from germline, CDR1 is SGHTA and CDR2 is FQGNSA. Trimming shortened V by 2 bases and J by 0 bases, and 14 bases separated the two germline ends. The CDR3 contains 18 residues. This rearrangement joins TRBV7-2 to TRBJ2-6; D may be TRBD2 (5 bases). Sequenced: peripheral blood. This clonotype originated in a man between 70 and 80 years old with acute or convalescent COVID-19. The CDR3 DNA reads TGTGCCAGCAGCTTATCATCGGGGTATGCCTCTGGGGCCAACGTCCTGACTTTC. Protein sequence: CASSLSSGYASGANVLTF.